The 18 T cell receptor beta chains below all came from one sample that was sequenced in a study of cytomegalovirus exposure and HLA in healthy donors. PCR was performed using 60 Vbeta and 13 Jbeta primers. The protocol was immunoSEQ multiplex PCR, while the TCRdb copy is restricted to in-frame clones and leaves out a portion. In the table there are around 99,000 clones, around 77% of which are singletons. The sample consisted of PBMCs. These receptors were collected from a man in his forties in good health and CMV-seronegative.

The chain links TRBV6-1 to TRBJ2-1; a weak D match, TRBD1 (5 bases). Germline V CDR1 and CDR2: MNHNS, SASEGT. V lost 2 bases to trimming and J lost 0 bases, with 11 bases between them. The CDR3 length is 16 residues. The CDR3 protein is CASSEIGRVSYNEQFF. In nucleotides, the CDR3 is TGTGCCAGCAGTGAAATAGGCAGGGTCTCCTACAATGAGCAGTTCTTC.

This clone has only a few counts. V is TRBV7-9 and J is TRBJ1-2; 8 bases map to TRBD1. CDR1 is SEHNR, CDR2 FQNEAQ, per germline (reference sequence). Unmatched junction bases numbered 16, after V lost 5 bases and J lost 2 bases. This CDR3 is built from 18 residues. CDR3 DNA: TGTGCCAGCAGCGCCATCCCAGGGGGCGCGTCTATGAACTATGGCTACACCTTC. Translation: CASSAIPGGASMNYGYTF. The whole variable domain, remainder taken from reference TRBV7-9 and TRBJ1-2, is DTGVSQNPRHKITKRGQNVTFRCDPISEHNRLYWYRQTLGQGPEFLTYFQNEAQLEKSRLLSDRFSAERPKGSFSTLEIQRTEQGDSAMYLCASSAIPGGASMNYGYTFGSGTRLTVV.

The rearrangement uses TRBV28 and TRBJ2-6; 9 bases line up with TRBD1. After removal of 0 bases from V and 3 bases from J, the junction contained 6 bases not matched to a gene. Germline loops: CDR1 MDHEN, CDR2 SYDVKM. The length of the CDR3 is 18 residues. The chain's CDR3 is CASSLWTGGSGGANVLTF. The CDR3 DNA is TGTGCCAGCAGTTTATGGACAGGGGGTAGTGGTGGGGCCAACGTCCTGACTTTC.

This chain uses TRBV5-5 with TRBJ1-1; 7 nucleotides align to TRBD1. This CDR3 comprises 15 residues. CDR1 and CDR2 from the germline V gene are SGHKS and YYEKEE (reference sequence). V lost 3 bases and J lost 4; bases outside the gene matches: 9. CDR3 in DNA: TGTGCCAGCAGCTCCCCGACAGGGTCAGTCACTGAAGCTTTCTTT. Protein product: CASSSPTGSVTEAFF.

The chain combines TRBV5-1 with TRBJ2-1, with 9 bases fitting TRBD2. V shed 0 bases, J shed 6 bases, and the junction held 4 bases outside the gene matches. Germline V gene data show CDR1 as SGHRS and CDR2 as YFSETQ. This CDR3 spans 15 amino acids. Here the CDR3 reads CASSLASGTSNEQFF. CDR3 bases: TGCGCCAGCAGCTTGGCTAGCGGGACCTCCAATGAGCAGTTCTTC. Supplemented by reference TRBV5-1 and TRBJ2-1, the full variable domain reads KAGVTQTPRYLIKTRGQQVTLSCSPISGHRSVSWYQQTPGQGLQFLFEYFSETQRNKGNFPGRFSGRQFSNSRSEMNVSTLELGDSALYLCASSLASGTSNEQFFGPGTRLTVL.

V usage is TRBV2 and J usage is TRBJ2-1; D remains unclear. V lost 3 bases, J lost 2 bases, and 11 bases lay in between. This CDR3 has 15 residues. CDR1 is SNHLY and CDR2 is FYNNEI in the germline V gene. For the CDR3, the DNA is TGTGCCAGCAGTGATGCAGGCAACCCCTACAATGAGCAGTTCTTC. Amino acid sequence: CASSDAGNPYNEQFF.

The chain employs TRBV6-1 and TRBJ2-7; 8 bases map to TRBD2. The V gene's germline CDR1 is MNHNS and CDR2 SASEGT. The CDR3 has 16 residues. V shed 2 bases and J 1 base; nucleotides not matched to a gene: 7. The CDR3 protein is CASSESGGPRSYEQYF. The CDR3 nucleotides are TGTGCCAGCAGTGAATCGGGGGGGCCCCGTTCCTACGAGCAGTACTTC.

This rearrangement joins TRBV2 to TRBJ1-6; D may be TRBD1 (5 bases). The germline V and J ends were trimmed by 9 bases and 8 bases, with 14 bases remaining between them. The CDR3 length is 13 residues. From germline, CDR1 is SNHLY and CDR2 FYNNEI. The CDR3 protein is CASAREGYSPLHF. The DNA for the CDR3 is TGTGCCAGTGCCAGGGAAGGGTATTCACCCCTCCACTTT.

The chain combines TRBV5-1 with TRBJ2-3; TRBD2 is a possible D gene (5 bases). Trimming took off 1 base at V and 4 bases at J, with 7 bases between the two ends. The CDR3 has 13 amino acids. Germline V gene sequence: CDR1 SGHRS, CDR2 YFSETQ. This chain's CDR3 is CASSLSAADTQYF. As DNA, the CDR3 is TGCGCCAGCAGCTTGTCAGCGGCAGATACGCAGTATTTT.

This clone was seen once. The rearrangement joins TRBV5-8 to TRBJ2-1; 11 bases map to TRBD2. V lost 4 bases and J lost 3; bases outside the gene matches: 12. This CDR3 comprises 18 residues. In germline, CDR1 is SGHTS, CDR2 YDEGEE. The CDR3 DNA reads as TGTGCCAGCAGCGAGGGACTAGCGGCCGTCCTAAACTACAATGAGCAGTTCTTC. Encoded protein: CASSEGLAAVLNYNEQFF. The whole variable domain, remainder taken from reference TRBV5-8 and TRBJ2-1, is EAGVTQSPTHLIKTRGQQATLRCSPISGHTSVYWYQQALGLGLQFLLWYDEGEERNRGNFPPRFSGRQFPNYSSELNVNALELEDSALYLCASSEGLAAVLNYNEQFFGPGTRLTVL.

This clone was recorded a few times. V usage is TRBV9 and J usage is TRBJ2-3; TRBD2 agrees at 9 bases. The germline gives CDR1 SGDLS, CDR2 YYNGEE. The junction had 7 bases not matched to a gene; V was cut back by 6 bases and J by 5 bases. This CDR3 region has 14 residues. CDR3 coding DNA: TGTGCCAGCACCCGGACTAGCGTCGTAGATACGCAGTATTTT. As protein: CASTRTSVVDTQYF.

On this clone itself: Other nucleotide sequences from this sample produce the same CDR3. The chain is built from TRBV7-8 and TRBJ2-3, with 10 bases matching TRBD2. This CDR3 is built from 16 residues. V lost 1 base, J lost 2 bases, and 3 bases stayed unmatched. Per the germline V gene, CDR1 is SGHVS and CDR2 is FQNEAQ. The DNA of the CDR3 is TGTGCCAGCAGCTTAGTAGCGGGAGGCAACACAGATACGCAGTATTTT. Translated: CASSLVAGGNTDTQYF.

The CDR3 spells CASSVQGDSYEQYF. The CDR3 coding sequence is TGTGCCAGCAGTGTACAGGGTGACTCCTACGAGCAGTACTTC. This sequence joins TRBV25-1 and TRBJ2-7; tentative D call: TRBD1 (6 bases). Germline assignment: CDR1 MGHDK and CDR2 SYGVNS. The length of the CDR3 is 14 residues. Between the trimmed V and J ends, which lost 4 bases and 0 bases, there was a span of 10 bases.

CDR3 sequence: CASSEWGLAGAYEQYF. CDR3 in DNA: TGTGCCAGCAGTGAATGGGGACTAGCGGGAGCCTACGAGCAGTACTTC. This chain joins TRBV6-1 and TRBJ2-7, with TRBD2 identical over 14 bases. Trimming took 2 bases from V and 2 from J; bases not matched to a gene: 2. CDR3 size: 16 residues. Germline V gene lookup returns CDR1 MNHNS and CDR2 SASEGT.

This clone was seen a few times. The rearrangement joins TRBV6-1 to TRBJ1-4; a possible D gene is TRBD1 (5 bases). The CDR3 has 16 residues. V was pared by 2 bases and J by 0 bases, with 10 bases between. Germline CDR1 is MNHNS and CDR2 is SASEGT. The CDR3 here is CASSEQRQSTNEKLFF. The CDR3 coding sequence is TGTGCCAGCAGTGAACAACGACAGTCAACTAATGAAAAACTGTTTTTT.

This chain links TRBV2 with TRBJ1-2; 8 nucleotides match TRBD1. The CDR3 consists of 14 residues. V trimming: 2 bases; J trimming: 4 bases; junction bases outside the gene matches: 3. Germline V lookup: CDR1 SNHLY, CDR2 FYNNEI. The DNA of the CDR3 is TGTGCCAGCAGTGAACAGGGGGCCAGCTATGGCTACACCTTC. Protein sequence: CASSEQGASYGYTF.

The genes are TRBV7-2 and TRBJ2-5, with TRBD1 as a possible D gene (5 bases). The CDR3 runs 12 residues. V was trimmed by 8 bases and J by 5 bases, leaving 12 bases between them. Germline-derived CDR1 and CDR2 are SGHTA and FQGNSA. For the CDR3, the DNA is TGTGCCAGCCTCGGGCAGGGTGAGACCCAGTACTTC. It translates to CASLGQGETQYF.

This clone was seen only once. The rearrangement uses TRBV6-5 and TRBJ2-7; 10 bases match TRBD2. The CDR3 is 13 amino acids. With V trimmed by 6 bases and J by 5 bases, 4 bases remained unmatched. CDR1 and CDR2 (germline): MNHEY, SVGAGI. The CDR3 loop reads CASSSSGSHEQYF. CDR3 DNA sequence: TGTGCCAGCAGCTCTAGCGGGAGCCACGAGCAGTACTTC.